The subject of this entry is one TCR beta chain. This clonotype was counted at least ten times. No antigen is known for it. Per-base quality was not reported, and no clone a single base away is much larger than it. Taken with the paper, the label for time point translates to: persistent/refractory GD, antithyroid drugs over 5 years with positive TRAb. For both TCR sequencing and RNA sequencing, RNA was extracted from PBMCs using TRIzol. The diagnosis of Graves' disease was made according to American Thyroid Association guidelines. Patients for the study were recruited at an endocrinology department in Xi'an, China. Each patient gave roughly 10 milliliters of peripheral blood, collected in an EDTA anticoagulant tube. Ficoll Paque Plus density gradient separation was used to isolate PBMCs, and no further T cell sorting was done. An Agilent 2100 Bioanalyzer and agarose gel were used to check RNA quality, and a NanoDrop 2000 was used to measure RNA concentration.

The data were taken from a study of regulatory T cells in long-lasting Graves disease (dated by TCRdb to the early 2020s). Background on the whole study: To count as having persistent Graves' disease, a patient had to have received antithyroid drug treatment for over 5 years with TSH receptor autoantibodies remaining persistently positive. On average, persistent Graves' disease patients in the clinical cohort had been on antithyroid drugs for about 9.7 years. Patients with persistent Graves' disease were compared with patients with newly diagnosed Graves' disease using TCR sequencing and RNA sequencing of peripheral blood. The study was conducted in China and was registered as a clinical trial. TCR sequencing covered some 13 persistent and about 20 newly diagnosed Graves' disease patients, about 35 samples in total.

What the study reported, not specific to this receptor: Sequencing and analysis were limited to the TCR beta chain. Peripheral blood alone was examined, since thyroid tissue, which constituted the primary lesion, could not be accessed. Lower TCR Shannon entropy and fewer highly expanded clones were observed in persistent Graves' disease patients than in newly diagnosed patients, which suggested clonal expansion. More public clonotypes were shared among persistent patients (2,741) than among newly diagnosed patients (roughly 1,000). The authors noted that the small sample size was a limitation that may lower accuracy.

Receptor amplification or capture employed multiplex PCR. The reads were generated on an Illumina HiSeq 4000. CDR3 regions were amplified by Arm-PCR with iRepertoire HTBI primers to construct TCR beta libraries. Before sequencing, the PCR products went through gel purification. Concerning the study's data processing: A total of some 65 TRBV and some 13 TRBJ segments were identified across samples and were used for gene usage analysis of CDR3 amino acid clonotypes. Filtered high-quality paired reads were merged into contigs using COPE and FqMerger. BLAST was used to align contigs to IMGT TRBV, TRBD and TRBJ reference genes, with CDR3 defined following IMGT. Highly expanded clones were defined as clonotypes with a frequency above 0.1%. Shannon entropy was used to measure repertoire diversity, and the Gini coefficient was used to measure V-J evenness. Public clonotypes were defined as clonotypes shared by more than one individual. Starting from the raw public reads, TCRdb applied fastp trimming at Q25, assembled clones with MiXCR and retained in-frame beta chains. A single entry per CDR3 protein holds the most common genes and DNA from its merged rows. The V and J calls come from TCRdb's annotation, not from the publication. Here the sample has 350,000 to 500,000 distinct CDR3 sequences; under 25% occur a single time. Of the sample, 14% falls within the top ten clones.

The source was peripheral blood mononuclear cells (PBMCs), collected when the disease was refractory, from a patient treated with antithyroid drugs. The TCR was taken from a female donor with Graves disease.

CDR3 reads: CSASTREEKLFF. The bases read TGCAGTGCTAGCACTCGGGAGGAAAAACTGTTTTTT. The chain is made from TRBV20-1 and TRBJ1-4, with no confident D gene call. The germline V gene (reference sequence) specifies DFQATT as CDR1 and SNEGSKA as CDR2. Between the V and J ends, shortened by 3 bases and 8 bases respectively, the junction contains 10 bases. Taken from cysteine to phenylalanine, the CDR3 has 12 residues. CDR3 DNA is the only sequence kept; it has 36 bases, read in frame from the first base.